Following are 32 T cell receptor beta chains from one sample sequenced in a study of radiotherapy plus CTLA-4 blockade in lung cancer. Measured with immunoSEQ multiplex PCR; TCRdb has only the in-frame clones, and not every one. The sample lists tens of thousands of clones, roughly three quarters seen once, with under 3% in the top ten. The material was peripheral blood, obtained from a patient treated with radiotherapy plus ipilimumab. These receptor sequences come from a human donor with non-small cell lung cancer whose response to radiotherapy plus ipilimumab could not be evaluated.

The chain is built from TRBV28 and TRBJ1-1; D call uncertain. Germline assignment: CDR1 MDHEN and CDR2 SYDVKM. Between the trimmed V and J ends, which lost 10 bases and 1 base, there was a span of 16 bases. The CDR3 totals 14 residues. The CDR3 is CATQTAAQNTEAFF. DNA for the CDR3: TGTGCCACCCAAACCGCGGCCCAGAACACTGAAGCTTTCTTT.

This clone was seen a handful of times. The J gene is TRBJ2-7, the V gene TRBV11-1; D is possibly TRBD2 (5 bases). V was clipped by 4 bases and J by 4 bases, with 8 bases between them. The V gene's germline CDR1 is SGHAT and CDR2 FQDESV (reference sequence). This CDR3 spans 12 amino acids. The CDR3 loop reads CASSSGEYEQYF. CDR3 sequence (DNA): TGTGCCAGCAGCTCCGGGGAATACGAGCAGTACTTC.

The genes are TRBV11-2 and TRBJ2-2; D is perhaps TRBD2 (6 bases). The CDR3 runs to 15 residues. Trimming took 5 bases from V and 4 from J, leaving 14 bases between them. The germline CDR1 and CDR2 sequences are SGHAT and FQNNGV. In DNA, the CDR3 is TGTGCCAGCAGCACCACTCGGGGGATCACCGGGGAGCTGTTTTTT. Its protein is CASSTTRGITGELFF. The entire variable domain, with the rest obtained from reference TRBV11-2 and TRBJ2-2, is as follows: EAGVAQSPRYKIIEKRQSVAFWCNPISGHATLYWYQQILGQGPKLLIQFQNNGVVDDSQLPKDRFSAERLKGVDSTLKIQPAKLEDSAVYLCASSTTRGITGELFFGEGSRLTVL.

V usage is TRBV19 and J usage is TRBJ2-1; weak D call: TRBD2 (5 bases). The V end lost 1 base, the J end lost 2 bases, and 12 bases lay between the germline ends. The CDR3 runs 16 residues. Germline CDR1 LNHDA, CDR2 SQIVND (reference sequence). In nucleotides, the CDR3 is TGTGCCAGTAGTATAGGGTCAGCGGCTCCCTACAATGAGCAGTTCTTC. Residues: CASSIGSAAPYNEQFF.

This chain links TRBV15 with TRBJ2-1, with TRBD2 as a possible D gene (6 bases). Germline V gene sequence: CDR1 LNHNV, CDR2 YYDKDF (reference sequence). This CDR3 is built from 13 residues. Trimming left V 4 bases short and J 7 bases short, with 11 bases between. CDR3 sequence reads: CATSTGVGNEQFF. The CDR3 region has the DNA TGTGCCACCAGCACGGGGGTGGGGAATGAGCAGTTCTTC.

This chain links TRBV2 with TRBJ2-3, with D possibly being TRBD2 (5 bases). Germline V lookup: CDR1 SNHLY, CDR2 FYNNEI. Trimming stripped 6 bases from V and 3 bases from J, with 13 bases between. This CDR3 comprises 14 residues. The CDR3 coding sequence is TGTGCCAGCAGCAGGCCTCGGGGAACAGATACGCAGTATTTT. It specifies CASSRPRGTDTQYF.

This clone was seen once. This sequence joins TRBV29-1 and TRBJ2-7; D may be TRBD1 (5 bases). The CDR3 runs 13 residues. Per the germline V gene, CDR1 is SQVTM and CDR2 is ANQGSEA. V was cut by 3 bases and J by 4 bases, with 13 bases left in between. CDR3 sequence reads: CSVDLGQGYEQYF. Here the CDR3 DNA reads TGCAGCGTTGATCTAGGCCAGGGTTACGAGCAGTACTTC.

The chain carries TRBV5-1 and TRBJ2-7, with 13 positions matching TRBD2. This CDR3 spans 15 amino acids. V shed 3 bases and J 5 bases; nucleotides not matched to a gene: 5. CDR1 and CDR2 from the germline V gene are SGHRS and YFSETQ. The CDR3: CASSSGLAGYHEQYF. CDR3 bases: TGCGCCAGCAGCTCGGGACTAGCGGGATATCACGAGCAGTACTTC.

The rearrangement links TRBV5-1 to TRBJ2-3; TRBD2 matches 7 bases. Trimming cost V 2 bases and J 3 bases; bases outside gene matches: 9. From germline, CDR1 is SGHRS and CDR2 YFSETQ. This CDR3 contains 16 residues. CDR3 sequence (DNA): TGCGCCAGCAGCTTACGCCTGGGGGGGGGAACAGATACGCAGTATTTT. It yields the protein CASSLRLGGGTDTQYF. Variable domain in full (rest from reference TRBV5-1 and TRBJ2-3): KAGVTQTPRYLIKTRGQQVTLSCSPISGHRSVSWYQQTPGQGLQFLFEYFSETQRNKGNFPGRFSGRQFSNSRSEMNVSTLELGDSALYLCASSLRLGGGTDTQYFGPGTRLTVL.

This clone was detected once. The chain has TRBV9 and TRBJ1-2; D uncertain. Germline V lookup: CDR1 SGDLS, CDR2 YYNGEE. Between the trimmed V and J ends, which lost 3 bases and 6 bases, there was a span of 12 bases. The CDR3 length is 13 residues. The CDR3 nucleotides are TGTGCCAGCAGCGCCACAGTATCTGATGGCTACACCTTC. It is translated as CASSATVSDGYTF.

This CDR3 is CASSPSGDGYTF. CDR3 nucleotide sequence: TGTGCCAGCTCACCGTCGGGGGATGGCTACACCTTC. This sequence joins TRBV18 and TRBJ1-2; D is possibly TRBD1 (5 bases). The CDR3 sequence is 12 residues long. Germline V gives CDR1 KGHSH, CDR2 LQKENI. V was shortened by 3 bases and J by 6 bases, with 8 bases between the two germline ends.

This chain joins TRBV30 and TRBJ2-3; no clear D gene. Trimming pared 4 bases from V and 3 bases from J, leaving 11 bases between. The V gene's germline CDR1 is GTSNPN and CDR2 SVGIG (reference sequence). CDR3 size: 13 residues. CDR3 amino acids: CAWINGRTDTQYF. In DNA form, the CDR3 reads TGTGCCTGGATAAATGGTCGGACAGATACGCAGTATTTT. Full variable domain (outside the CDR3, taken from reference TRBV30 and TRBJ2-3): SQTIHQWPATLVQPVGSPLSLECTVEGTSNPNLYWYRQAAGRGLQLLFYSVGIGQISSEVPQNLSASRPQDRQFILSSKKLLLSDSGFYLCAWINGRTDTQYFGPGTRLTVL.

The chain carries TRBV5-1 and TRBJ2-7, with D maybe TRBD2 (5 bases). Germline CDR1 is SGHRS and CDR2 is YFSETQ. Trimming removed 4 bases from V and 3 bases from J, with 11 bases in between. The CDR3 extends over 13 amino acids. CDR3 loop: CASSSTRDYEQYF. CDR3 DNA: TGCGCCAGCAGCAGCACCCGGGACTACGAGCAGTACTTC.

This clone was detected only a few times. This chain joins TRBV5-1 and TRBJ2-2; TRBD2 might be the D (5 bases). Germline lookup yields CDR1 SGHRS and CDR2 YFSETQ. Trimming cost V 3 bases and J 2 bases, with 14 bases left between them. The CDR3 runs to 16 residues. CDR3 residues: CASSSSAAVNTGELFF. The CDR3 bases are TGCGCCAGCAGCTCCTCAGCGGCGGTTAACACCGGGGAGCTGTTTTTT.

The chain links TRBV6-5 to TRBJ2-7; 9 bases are shared with TRBD1. Per germline, CDR1 MNHEY and CDR2 SVGAGI. The junction had 6 bases not matched to a gene; V was cut back by 6 bases and J by 3 bases. The CDR3 sequence is 14 residues long. The CDR3 nucleotides read TGTGCCAGCAGGAGGACAGGGGAGGGCTACGAGCAGTACTTC. Protein: CASRRTGEGYEQYF.

The chain employs TRBV4-1 and TRBJ2-1; TRBD1 is a possible D gene (6 bases). Germline V gene lookup returns CDR1 MGHRA and CDR2 YSYEKL. The CDR3 consists of 15 residues. Trimming left V 3 bases short and J 10 bases short, with 19 bases between. The chain's CDR3 is CASSQLGDTYQEQFF. For the CDR3, the DNA is TGCGCCAGCAGCCAGCTGGGGGACACCTATCAAGAGCAGTTCTTC.

The chain is built from TRBV5-4 and TRBJ2-5; 8 bases map to TRBD2. This CDR3 has 14 residues. Germline trimming cut 10 bases from V and 5 bases from J; bases unmatched to any gene: 13. Looked up from germline, CDR1 is SGHNT and CDR2 is YYREEE (reference sequence). In DNA, the CDR3 is TGTGCCGGTACCGGGGGGGCGAAAGGCGAGACCCAGTACTTC. Amino acids: CAGTGGAKGETQYF.

CDR3 DNA sequence: TGTGCCGGTGGCGGCTCCTACAATGAGCAGTTCTTC. Its protein product is CAGGGSYNEQFF. V and J are TRBV6-6 and TRBJ2-1; D not certain. V lost 11 bases to trimming and J lost 0 bases, with 8 bases between them. Germline V gives CDR1 MNHNY, CDR2 SVGAGI (reference sequence). CDR3 size: 12 residues.

This clone was counted a few times. The V gene is TRBV28, the J gene TRBJ2-2; 7 nucleotides align to TRBD2. The CDR3 covers 16 residues. V lost 1 base, J lost 4 bases, and 6 bases stayed unmatched. Looked up from germline, CDR1 is MDHEN and CDR2 is SYDVKM. In nucleotides, the CDR3 is TGTGCCAGCAGTTTATTGGGGGGGGTCGGCACCGGGGAGCTGTTTTTT. It codes for CASSLLGGVGTGELFF. Full variable domain (missing parts from reference TRBV28 and TRBJ2-2): DVKVTQSSRYLVKRTGEKVFLECVQDMDHENMFWYRQDPGLGLRLIYFSYDVKMKEKGDIPEGYSVSREKKERFSLILESASTNQTSMYLCASSLLGGVGTGELFFGEGSRLTVL.

The table lists this clone with a count of one. The rearrangement links TRBV7-8 to TRBJ2-1, with TRBD2 as a possible D gene (5 bases). In germline, CDR1 is SGHVS, CDR2 FQNEAQ. V gave up 2 bases and J gave up 8 bases, with 7 bases separating them. The length of the CDR3 is 12 residues. The CDR3 sequence: CASSLRRDEQFF. CDR3 bases: TGTGCCAGCAGCTTAAGGCGGGATGAGCAGTTCTTC.

J is TRBJ1-5 and V is TRBV2; no definite D call. There are 13 residues in the CDR3. The germline gives CDR1 SNHLY, CDR2 FYNNEI. Trimming took off 5 bases at V and 5 bases at J, with 10 bases between the two ends. The CDR3 bases are TGTGCCAGCAGTTCGAGGTTCCATCAGCCCCAGCATTTT. Its protein is CASSSRFHQPQHF.

The genes are TRBV4-3 and TRBJ2-3; a possible D gene is TRBD2 (7 bases). This CDR3 region has 15 residues. V gave up 1 base and J gave up 6 bases, with 14 bases separating them. CDR1 LGHNA and CDR2 YSLEER come from the germline V gene. This chain's CDR3 is CASSQGERGGDTQYF. The DNA for the CDR3 is TGCGCCAGCAGCCAAGGGGAAAGGGGGGGGGATACGCAGTATTTT.

The gene calls are TRBV6-5 and TRBJ2-5; a possible D gene is TRBD1 (5 bases). The V and J ends lost 5 bases and 4 bases respectively, with 14 bases between them. The CDR3 contains 14 residues. CDR1 MNHEY and CDR2 SVGAGI come from the germline V gene. CDR3 DNA sequence: TGTGCCAGCAGTCTGCAGGGATCCCCAGAGACCCAGTACTTC. Its translation is CASSLQGSPETQYF.

This rearrangement joins TRBV27 to TRBJ2-1; 8 nucleotides agree with TRBD1. The V gene's germline CDR1 is MNHEY and CDR2 SMNVEV (reference sequence). CDR3 size: 15 residues. V shed 6 bases, J shed 9 bases, and the junction held 13 bases outside the gene matches. The CDR3: CASRPLDRESGEQFF. CDR3 DNA sequence: TGTGCCAGCAGGCCTTTGGACAGGGAGTCGGGTGAGCAGTTCTTC.

Here the CDR3 reads CASSYERGSGYTF. In DNA form, the CDR3 reads TGTGCCAGCAGTTATGAAAGGGGCTCGGGCTACACCTTC. This sequence joins TRBV6-6 and TRBJ1-2; TRBD1 might be the D (5 bases). V lost 3 bases and J lost 8, with 13 bases in between. Germline-derived CDR1 and CDR2 are MNHNY and SVGAGI (reference sequence). The CDR3 contains 13 residues.

V usage is TRBV18 and J usage is TRBJ2-7, with D perhaps TRBD1 (7 bases). Trimming cost V 5 bases and J 6 bases, with 23 bases left between them. The CDR3 consists of 16 residues. Per germline, CDR1 KGHSH and CDR2 LQKENI. For the CDR3, the DNA is TGTGCCAGCTCAAGTTCAGGGGGGCCCCTTTCTGCCGAGCAGTACTTC. This codes for CASSSSGGPLSAEQYF.

This clone was counted between two and nine times. The chain is built from TRBV7-9 and TRBJ1-4; 8 bases line up with TRBD1. This CDR3 comprises 13 residues. With V trimmed by 5 bases and J by 8 bases, 4 bases remained unmatched. CDR1 is SEHNR and CDR2 is FQNEAQ in the germline V gene (reference sequence). This CDR3 is CASSIRTGEKLFF. Written as DNA, the CDR3 is TGTGCCAGCAGCATTCGGACAGGGGAAAAACTGTTTTTT.

This rearrangement joins TRBV7-2 to TRBJ1-2, with D possibly being TRBD1 (5 bases). The CDR3 extends over 17 amino acids. Germline V gene data show CDR1 as SGHTA and CDR2 as FQGNSA. Trimming took 4 bases from V and 4 from J, leaving 22 bases between them. CDR3 sequence: CASSSRPGPSGAYGYTF. The CDR3, as DNA: TGTGCCAGCAGCTCCAGACCCGGACCCAGCGGGGCCTATGGCTACACCTTC. Supplemented by reference TRBV7-2 and TRBJ1-2, the full variable domain reads GAGVSQSPSNKVTEKGKDVELRCDPISGHTALYWYRQSLGQGLEFLIYFQGNSAPDKSGLPSDRFSAERTGGSVSTLTIQRTQQEDSAVYLCASSSRPGPSGAYGYTFGSGTRLTVV.

CDR3 region: CSVVTGGLYEQYF. CDR3 DNA: TGCAGCGTGGTGACAGGGGGGCTGTACGAGCAGTACTTC. This chain uses TRBV29-1 with TRBJ2-7; the match to TRBD1 covers 9 bases. Germline lookup yields CDR1 SQVTM and CDR2 ANQGSEA. Trimming took 6 bases from V and 4 from J; bases not matched to a gene: 7. CDR3 size: 13 residues.

The CDR3 here is CASSRDGEAEAFF. CDR3 coding DNA: TGTGCCAGCAGCCGAGACGGAGAGGCTGAAGCTTTCTTT. The chain is built from TRBV7-3 and TRBJ1-1; no clear D gene. Trimming stripped 5 bases from V and 6 bases from J, with 13 bases between. The V gene's germline CDR1 is SGHTA and CDR2 FQGTGA. This CDR3 has 13 residues.

This chain connects TRBV6-6 to TRBJ1-1; unclear D gene. The CDR3 extends over 15 amino acids. Germline lookup yields CDR1 MNHNY and CDR2 SVGAGI (reference sequence). The V gene lost 2 bases and the J gene lost 5 bases, with 15 bases spanning the gap. The DNA of the CDR3 is TGTGCCAGCAGTTACCTTTGGGGAGCTGAAACTGAAGCTTTCTTT. Translation: CASSYLWGAETEAFF.

In this sample, this clone turned up a few times. The rearrangement links TRBV18 to TRBJ1-4; 8 bases map to TRBD1. The CDR3 consists of 14 residues. CDR1 is KGHSH, CDR2 LQKENI, per germline. The J segment lost 8 bases and the V segment lost 4 bases, leaving 6 bases of the junction unmatched. The chain's CDR3 is CASSLGQGGEKLFF. CDR3 nucleotides: TGTGCCAGCTCACTTGGACAGGGAGGCGAAAAACTGTTTTTT.